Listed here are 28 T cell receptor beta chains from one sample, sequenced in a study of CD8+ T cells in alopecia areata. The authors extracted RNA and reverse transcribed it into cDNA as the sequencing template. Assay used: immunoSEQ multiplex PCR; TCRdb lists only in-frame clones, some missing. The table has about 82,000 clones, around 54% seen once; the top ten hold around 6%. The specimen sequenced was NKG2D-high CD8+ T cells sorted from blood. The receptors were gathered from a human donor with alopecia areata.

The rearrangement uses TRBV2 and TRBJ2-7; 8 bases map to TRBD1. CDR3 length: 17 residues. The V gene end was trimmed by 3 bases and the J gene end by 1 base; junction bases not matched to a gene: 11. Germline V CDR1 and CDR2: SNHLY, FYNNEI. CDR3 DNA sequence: TGTGCCAGCAGTGATACAGTACACAGGGGGAGATCCTACGAGCAGTACTTC. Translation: CASSDTVHRGRSYEQYF. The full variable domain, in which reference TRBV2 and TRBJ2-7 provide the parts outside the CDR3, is EPEVTQTPSHQVTQMGQEVILRCVPISNHLYFYWYRQILGQKVEFLVSFYNNEISEKSEIFDDQFSVERPDGSNFTLKIRSTKLEDSAMYFCASSDTVHRGRSYEQYFGPGTRLTVT.

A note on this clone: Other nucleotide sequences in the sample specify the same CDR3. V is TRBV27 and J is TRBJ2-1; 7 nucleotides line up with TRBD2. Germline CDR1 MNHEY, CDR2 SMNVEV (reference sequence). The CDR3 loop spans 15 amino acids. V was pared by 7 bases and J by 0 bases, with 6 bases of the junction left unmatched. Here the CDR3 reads CASTGLHSSYNEQFF. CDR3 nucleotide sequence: TGTGCCAGCACGGGACTACATAGCTCCTACAATGAGCAGTTCTTC.

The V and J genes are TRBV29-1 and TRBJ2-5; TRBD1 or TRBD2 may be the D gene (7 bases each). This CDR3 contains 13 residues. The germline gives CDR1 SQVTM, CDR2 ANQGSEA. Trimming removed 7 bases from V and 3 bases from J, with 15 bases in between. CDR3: CSGEGALEETQYF. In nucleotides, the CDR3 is TGCAGCGGGGAGGGGGCGCTCGAAGAGACCCAGTACTTC.

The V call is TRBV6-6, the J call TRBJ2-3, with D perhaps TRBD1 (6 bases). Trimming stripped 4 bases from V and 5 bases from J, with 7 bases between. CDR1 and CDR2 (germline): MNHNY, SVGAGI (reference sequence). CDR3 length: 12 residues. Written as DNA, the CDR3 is TGTGCCAGCAGTTCGACAGGAGATACGCAGTATTTT. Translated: CASSSTGDTQYF.

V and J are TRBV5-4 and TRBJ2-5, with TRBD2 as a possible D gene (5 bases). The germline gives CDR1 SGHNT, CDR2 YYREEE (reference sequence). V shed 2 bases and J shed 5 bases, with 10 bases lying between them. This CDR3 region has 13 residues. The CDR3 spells CASSFWETETQYF. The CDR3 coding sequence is TGTGCCAGCAGCTTCTGGGAGACGGAGACCCAGTACTTC. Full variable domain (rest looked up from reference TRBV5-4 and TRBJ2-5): ETGVTQSPTHLIKTRGQQVTLRCSSQSGHNTVSWYQQALGQGPQFIFQYYREEENGRGNFPPRFSGLQFPNYSSELNVNALELDDSALYLCASSFWETETQYFGPGTRLLVL.

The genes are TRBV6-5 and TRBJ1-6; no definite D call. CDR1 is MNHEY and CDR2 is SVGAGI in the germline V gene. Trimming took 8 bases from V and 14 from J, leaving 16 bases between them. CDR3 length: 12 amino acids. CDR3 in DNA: TGTGCCAGCGGGGAATCAGTTTGGTCCCTCCACTTT. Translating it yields CASGESVWSLHF.

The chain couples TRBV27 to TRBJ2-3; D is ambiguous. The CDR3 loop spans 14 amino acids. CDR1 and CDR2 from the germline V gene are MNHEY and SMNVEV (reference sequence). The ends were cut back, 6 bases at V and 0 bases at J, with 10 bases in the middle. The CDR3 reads CASRGIASTDTQYF. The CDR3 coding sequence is TGTGCCAGCAGAGGCATCGCTAGCACAGATACGCAGTATTTT.

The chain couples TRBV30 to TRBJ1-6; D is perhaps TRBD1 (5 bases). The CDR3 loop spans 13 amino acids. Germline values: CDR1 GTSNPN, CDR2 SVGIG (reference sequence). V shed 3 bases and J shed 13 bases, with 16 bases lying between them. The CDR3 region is CAWRGHGAGPLHF. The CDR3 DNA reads TGTGCCTGGAGAGGACACGGGGCAGGCCCCCTCCACTTT.

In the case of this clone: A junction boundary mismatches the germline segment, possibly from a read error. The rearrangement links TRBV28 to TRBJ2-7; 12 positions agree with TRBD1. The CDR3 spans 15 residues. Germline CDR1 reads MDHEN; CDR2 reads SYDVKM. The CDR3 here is CASSPNSSPRDRGHF. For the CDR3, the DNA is TGTGCCAGCAGTCCTAATTCGTCTCCCCGGGACAGGGGGCACTTC.

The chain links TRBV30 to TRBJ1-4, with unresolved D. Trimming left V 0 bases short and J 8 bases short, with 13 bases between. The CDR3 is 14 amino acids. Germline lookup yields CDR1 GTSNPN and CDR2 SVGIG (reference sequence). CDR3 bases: TGTGCCTGGAGTGTAGCGACTACCGGCGAAAAACTGTTTTTT. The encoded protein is CAWSVATTGEKLFF.

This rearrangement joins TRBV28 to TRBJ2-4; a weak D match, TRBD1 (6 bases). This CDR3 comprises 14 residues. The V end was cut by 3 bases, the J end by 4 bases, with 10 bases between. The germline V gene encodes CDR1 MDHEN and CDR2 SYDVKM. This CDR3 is CASSFGGGKNIQYF. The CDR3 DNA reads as TGTGCCAGCAGTTTTGGGGGCGGTAAAAACATTCAGTACTTC. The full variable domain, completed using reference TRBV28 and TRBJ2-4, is DVKVTQSSRYLVKRTGEKVFLECVQDMDHENMFWYRQDPGLGLRLIYFSYDVKMKEKGDIPEGYSVSREKKERFSLILESASTNQTSMYLCASSFGGGKNIQYFGAGTRLSVL.

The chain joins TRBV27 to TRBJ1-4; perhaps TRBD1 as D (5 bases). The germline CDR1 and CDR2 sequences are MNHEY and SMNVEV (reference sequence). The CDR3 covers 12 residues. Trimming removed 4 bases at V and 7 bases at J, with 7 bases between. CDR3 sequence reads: CASSWQGEKLFF. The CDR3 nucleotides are TGTGCCAGCAGTTGGCAGGGTGAAAAACTGTTTTTT. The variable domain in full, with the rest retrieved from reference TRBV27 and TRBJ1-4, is EAQVTQNPRYLITVTGKKLTVTCSQNMNHEYMSWYRQDPGLGLRQIYYSMNVEVTDKGDVPEGYKVSRKEKRNFPLILESPSPNQTSLYFCASSWQGEKLFFGSGTQLSVL.

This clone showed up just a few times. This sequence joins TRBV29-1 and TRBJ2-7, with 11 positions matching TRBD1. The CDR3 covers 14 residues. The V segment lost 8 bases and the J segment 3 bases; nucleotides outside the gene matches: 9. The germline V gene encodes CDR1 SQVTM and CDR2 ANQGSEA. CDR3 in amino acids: CSINGGTGGYEQYF. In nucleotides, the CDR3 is TGCAGCATCAATGGGGGGACAGGGGGCTACGAGCAGTACTTC.

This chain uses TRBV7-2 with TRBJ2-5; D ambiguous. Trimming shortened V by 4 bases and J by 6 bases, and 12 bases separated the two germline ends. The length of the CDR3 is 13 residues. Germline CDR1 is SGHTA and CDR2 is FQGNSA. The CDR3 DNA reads TGTGCCAGCAGCTATGCAGGAGAGAAGACCCAGTACTTC. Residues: CASSYAGEKTQYF.

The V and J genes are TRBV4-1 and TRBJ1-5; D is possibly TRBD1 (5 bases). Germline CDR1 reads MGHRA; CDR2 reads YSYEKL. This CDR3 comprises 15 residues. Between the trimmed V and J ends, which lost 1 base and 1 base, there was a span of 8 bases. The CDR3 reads CASSQGAGSNQPQHF. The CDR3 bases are TGCGCCAGCAGCCAAGGTGCAGGGAGCAATCAGCCCCAGCATTTT.

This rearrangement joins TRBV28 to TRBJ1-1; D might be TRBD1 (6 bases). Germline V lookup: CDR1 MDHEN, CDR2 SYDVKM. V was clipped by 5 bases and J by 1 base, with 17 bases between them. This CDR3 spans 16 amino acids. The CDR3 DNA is TGTGCCAGCAGTCCTCCACAATCGACAGGGAACACTGAAGCTTTCTTT. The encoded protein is CASSPPQSTGNTEAFF.

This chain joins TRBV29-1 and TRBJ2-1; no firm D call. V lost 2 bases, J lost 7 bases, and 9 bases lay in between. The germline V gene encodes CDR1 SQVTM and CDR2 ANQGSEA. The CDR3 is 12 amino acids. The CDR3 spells CSVEIRVNEQFF. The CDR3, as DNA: TGCAGCGTTGAAATTCGCGTTAATGAGCAGTTCTTC.

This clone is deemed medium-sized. The CDR3, as DNA: TGCGCCAGCTGGGGGCCACCCACTAACGGCTACACCTTC. This codes for CASWGPPTNGYTF. The chain joins TRBV10-2 to TRBJ1-2; D possibly corresponds to TRBD1 (6 bases). CDR1 is WSHSY, CDR2 SAAADI, per germline. This CDR3 contains 13 residues. Trimming stripped 8 bases from V and 8 bases from J, with 18 bases between.

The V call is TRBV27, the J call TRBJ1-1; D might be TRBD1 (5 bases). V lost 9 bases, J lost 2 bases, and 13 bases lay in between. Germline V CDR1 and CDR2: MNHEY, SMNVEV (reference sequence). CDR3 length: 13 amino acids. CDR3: CASGGEFNTEAFF. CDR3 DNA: TGTGCCAGTGGAGGGGAGTTTAACACTGAAGCTTTCTTT.

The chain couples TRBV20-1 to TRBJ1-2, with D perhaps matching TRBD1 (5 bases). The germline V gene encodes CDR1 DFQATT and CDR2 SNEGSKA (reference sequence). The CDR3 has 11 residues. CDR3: CRGEGWEGYTF. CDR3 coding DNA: TGCAGAGGGGAGGGCTGGGAAGGCTACACCTTC.

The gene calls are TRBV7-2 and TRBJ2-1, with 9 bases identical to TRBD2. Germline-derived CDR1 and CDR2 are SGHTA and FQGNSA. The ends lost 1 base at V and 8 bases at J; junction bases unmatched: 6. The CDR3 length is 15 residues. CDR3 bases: TGTGCCAGCAGCTTAGTTGCGGCGGGAGGGTATGAGCAGTTCTTC. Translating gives CASSLVAAGGYEQFF.

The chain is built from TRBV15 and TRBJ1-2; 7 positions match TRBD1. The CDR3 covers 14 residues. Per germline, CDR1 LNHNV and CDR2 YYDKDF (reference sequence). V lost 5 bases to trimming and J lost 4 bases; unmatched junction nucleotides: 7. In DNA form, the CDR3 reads TGTGCCACCAGCCCGGACAGGAGGGGCTATGGCTACACCTTC. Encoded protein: CATSPDRRGYGYTF. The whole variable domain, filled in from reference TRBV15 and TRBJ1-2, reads DAMVIQNPRYQVTQFGKPVTLSCSQTLNHNVMYWYQQKSSQAPKLLFHYYDKDFNNEADTPDNFQSRRPNTSFCFLDIRSPGLGDTAMYLCATSPDRRGYGYTFGSGTRLTVV.

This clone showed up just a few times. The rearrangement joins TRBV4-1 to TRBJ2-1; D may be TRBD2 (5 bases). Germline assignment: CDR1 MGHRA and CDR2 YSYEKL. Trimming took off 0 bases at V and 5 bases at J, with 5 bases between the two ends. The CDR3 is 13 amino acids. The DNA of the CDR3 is TGCGCCAGCAGCCAAGATAGCGACAATGAGCAGTTCTTC. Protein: CASSQDSDNEQFF.

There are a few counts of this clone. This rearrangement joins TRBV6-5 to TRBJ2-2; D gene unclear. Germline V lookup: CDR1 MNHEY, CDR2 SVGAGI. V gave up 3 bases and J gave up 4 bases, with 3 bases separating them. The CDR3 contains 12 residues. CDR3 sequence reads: CASSYTTGELFF. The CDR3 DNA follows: TGTGCCAGCAGTTATACCACCGGGGAGCTGTTTTTT.

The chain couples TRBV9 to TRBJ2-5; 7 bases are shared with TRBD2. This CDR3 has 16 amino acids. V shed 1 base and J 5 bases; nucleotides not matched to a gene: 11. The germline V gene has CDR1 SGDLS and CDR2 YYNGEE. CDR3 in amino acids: CASSVTSVGPRETQYF. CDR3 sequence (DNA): TGTGCCAGCAGCGTAACTAGCGTGGGGCCCCGGGAGACCCAGTACTTC.

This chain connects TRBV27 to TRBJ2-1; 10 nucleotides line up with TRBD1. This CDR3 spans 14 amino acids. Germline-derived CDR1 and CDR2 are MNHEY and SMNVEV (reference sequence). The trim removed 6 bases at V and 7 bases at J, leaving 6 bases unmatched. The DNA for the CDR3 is TGTGCCAGCAGAGGCCGGGACAGGGGTAATGAGCAGTTCTTC. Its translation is CASRGRDRGNEQFF.

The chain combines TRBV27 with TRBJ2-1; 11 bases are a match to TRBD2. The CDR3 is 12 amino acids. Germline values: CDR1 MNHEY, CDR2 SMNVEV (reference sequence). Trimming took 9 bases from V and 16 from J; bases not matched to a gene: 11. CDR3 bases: TGTGCCAGTTCCCCCACTAGCGGGAGAGGTTTCTTC. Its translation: CASSPTSGRGFF.

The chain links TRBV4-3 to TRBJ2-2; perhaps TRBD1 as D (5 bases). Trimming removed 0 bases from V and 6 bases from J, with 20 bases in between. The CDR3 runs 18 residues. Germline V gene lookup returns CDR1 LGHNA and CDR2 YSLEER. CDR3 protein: CASSQDGIGQGPAGELFF. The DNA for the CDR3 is TGCGCCAGCAGCCAAGATGGTATCGGGCAGGGTCCGGCCGGGGAGCTGTTTTTT.